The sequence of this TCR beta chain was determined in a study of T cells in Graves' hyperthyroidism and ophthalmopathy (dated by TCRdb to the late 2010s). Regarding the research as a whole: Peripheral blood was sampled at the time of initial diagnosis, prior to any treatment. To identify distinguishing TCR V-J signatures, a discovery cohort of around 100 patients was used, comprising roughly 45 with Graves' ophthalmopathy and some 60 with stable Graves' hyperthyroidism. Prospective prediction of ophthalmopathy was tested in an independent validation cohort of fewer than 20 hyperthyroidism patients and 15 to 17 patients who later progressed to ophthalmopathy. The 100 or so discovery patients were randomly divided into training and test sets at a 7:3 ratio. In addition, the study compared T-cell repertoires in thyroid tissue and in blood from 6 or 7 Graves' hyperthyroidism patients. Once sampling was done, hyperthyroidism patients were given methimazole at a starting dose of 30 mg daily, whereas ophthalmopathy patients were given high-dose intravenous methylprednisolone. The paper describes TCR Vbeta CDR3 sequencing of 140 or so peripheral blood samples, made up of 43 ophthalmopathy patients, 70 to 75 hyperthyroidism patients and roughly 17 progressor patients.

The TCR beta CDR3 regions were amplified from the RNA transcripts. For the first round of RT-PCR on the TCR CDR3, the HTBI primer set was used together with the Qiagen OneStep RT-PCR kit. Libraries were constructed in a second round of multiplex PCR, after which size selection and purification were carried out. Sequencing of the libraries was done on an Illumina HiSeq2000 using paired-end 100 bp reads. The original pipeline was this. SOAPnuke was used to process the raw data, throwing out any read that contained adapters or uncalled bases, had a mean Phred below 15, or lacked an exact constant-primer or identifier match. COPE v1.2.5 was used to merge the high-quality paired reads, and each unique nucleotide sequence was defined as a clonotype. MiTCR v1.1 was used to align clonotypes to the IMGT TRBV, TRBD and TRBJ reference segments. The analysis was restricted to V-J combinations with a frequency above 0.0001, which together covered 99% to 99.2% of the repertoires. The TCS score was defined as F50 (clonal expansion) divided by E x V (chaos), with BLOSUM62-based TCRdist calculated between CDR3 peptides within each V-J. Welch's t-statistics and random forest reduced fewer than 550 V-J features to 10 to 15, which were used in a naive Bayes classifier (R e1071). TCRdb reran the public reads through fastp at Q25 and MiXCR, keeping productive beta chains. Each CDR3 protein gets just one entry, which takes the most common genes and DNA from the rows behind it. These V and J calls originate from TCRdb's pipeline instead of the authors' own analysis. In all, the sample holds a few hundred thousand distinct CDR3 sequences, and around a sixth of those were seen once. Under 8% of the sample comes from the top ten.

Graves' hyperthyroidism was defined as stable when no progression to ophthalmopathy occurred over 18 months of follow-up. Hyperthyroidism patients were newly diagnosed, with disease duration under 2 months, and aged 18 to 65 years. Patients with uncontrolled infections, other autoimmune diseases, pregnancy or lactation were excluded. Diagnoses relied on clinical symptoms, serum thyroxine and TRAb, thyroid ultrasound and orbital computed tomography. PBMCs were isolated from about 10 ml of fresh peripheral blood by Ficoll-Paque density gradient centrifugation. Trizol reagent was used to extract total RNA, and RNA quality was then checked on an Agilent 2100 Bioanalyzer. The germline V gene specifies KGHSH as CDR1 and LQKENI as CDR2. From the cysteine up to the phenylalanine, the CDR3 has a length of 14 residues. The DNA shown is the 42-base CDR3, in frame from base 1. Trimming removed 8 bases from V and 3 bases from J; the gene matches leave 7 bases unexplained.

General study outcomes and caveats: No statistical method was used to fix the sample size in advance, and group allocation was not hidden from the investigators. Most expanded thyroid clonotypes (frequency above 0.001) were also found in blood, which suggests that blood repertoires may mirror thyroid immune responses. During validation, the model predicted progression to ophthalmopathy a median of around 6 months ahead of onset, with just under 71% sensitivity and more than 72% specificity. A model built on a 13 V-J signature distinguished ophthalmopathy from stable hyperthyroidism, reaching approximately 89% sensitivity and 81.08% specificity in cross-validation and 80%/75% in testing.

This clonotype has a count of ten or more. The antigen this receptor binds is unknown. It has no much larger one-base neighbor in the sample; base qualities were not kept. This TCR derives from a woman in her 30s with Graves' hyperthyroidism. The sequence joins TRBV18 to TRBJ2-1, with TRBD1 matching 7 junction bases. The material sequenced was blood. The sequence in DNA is TGTGCCAGCCTAGACAGGGCGTACTACAATGAGCAGTTCTTC. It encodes CASLDRAYYNEQFF.